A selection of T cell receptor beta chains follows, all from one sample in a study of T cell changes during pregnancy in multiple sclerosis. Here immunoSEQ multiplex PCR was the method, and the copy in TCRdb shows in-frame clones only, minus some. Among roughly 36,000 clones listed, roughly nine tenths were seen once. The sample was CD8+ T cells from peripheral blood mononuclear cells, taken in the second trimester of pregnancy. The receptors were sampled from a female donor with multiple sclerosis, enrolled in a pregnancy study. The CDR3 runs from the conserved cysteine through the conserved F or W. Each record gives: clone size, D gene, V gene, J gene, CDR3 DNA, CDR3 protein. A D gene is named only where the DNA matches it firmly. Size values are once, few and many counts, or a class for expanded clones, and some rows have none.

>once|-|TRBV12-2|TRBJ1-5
TGTGCAAGTCGCTTACGGTACGGGGCAGGGGAGAATCAGCCCCAGCATTTT
CASRLRYGAGENQPQHF
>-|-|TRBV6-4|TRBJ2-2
TGTGCCAGCAGTGACTCGTTAGGGGGAGACGGGGAGCTGTTTTTT
CASSDSLGGDGELFF
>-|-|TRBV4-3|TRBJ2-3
TGCGCCAGCAGCCAAGATAGCGGCTTCACAGATACGCAGTATTTT
CASSQDSGFTDTQYF
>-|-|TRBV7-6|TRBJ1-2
TGTGCCAGCAGCCCTCTCGGGGTCAGGGGCTACACCTTC
CASSPLGVRGYTF
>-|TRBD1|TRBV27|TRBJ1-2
TGTGCCAGCAGTTTAAAACAGGGGAATTATGGCTACACCTTC
CASSLKQGNYGYTF
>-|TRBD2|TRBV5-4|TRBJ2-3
TGTGCCAGCAGCTTGGCCTTATTGGCTAGCGGGGGGGTAAGGACAGATACGCAGTATTTT
CASSLALLASGGVRTDTQYF
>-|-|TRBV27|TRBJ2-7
TGTGCCAGCAGTTCTAGGGGTTCCTACGAGCAGTACTTC
CASSSRGSYEQYF
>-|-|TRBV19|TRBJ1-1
TGTGCCAGTAGTATGCGGGTTGAGGACACTGAAGCTTTCTTT
CASSMRVEDTEAFF
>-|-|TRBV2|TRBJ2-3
TGTGCCAGCAGTGGTCTAACTGACACCTATAGCACAGATACGCAGTATTTT
CASSGLTDTYSTDTQYF
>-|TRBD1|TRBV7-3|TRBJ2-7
TGTGCCAGCAGCCGGACAGGGGACAGCTCCTACGAGCAGTACTTC
CASSRTGDSSYEQYF
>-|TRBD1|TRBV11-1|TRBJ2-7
TGTGCCAGCAGCAGCCGGGACAGGGGGCCAGAGCAGTACTTC
CASSSRDRGPEQYF
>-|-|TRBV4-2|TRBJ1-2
TGTGCCAGCAGACGGGGGGGGCGAGACTATGGCTACACCTTC
CASRRGGRDYGYTF
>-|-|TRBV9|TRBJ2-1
TGTGCCAGCAGCGTAGCGGACAATGAGCAGTTCTTC
CASSVADNEQFF
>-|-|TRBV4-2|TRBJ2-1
TGTGCCAGCAGCCAACGGGGGACGAGCTCCTACAATGAGCAGTTCTTC
CASSQRGTSSYNEQFF
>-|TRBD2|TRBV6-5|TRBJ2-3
TGTGCCAGCAGTTCGACTAGCGGGGGGGCCGATACGCAGTATTTT
CASSSTSGGADTQYF
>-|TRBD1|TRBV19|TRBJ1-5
TGTGCCAGTAGTCCCGGACAGGGGGCTTATAGCAATCAGCCCCAGCATTTT
CASSPGQGAYSNQPQHF
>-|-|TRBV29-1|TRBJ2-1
TGCAGCGTGCTACCACAGGGTGTAGTTCTCGAGAGCTCCTACAATGAGCAGTTCTTC
CSVLPQGVVLESSYNEQFF
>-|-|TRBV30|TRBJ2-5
TGTGCCTGCCAAAGAGGCTTAGGCGGGAAGGAGACCCAGTACTTC
CACQRGLGGKETQYF
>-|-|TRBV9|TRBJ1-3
TGTGCCAGCAGCGTTGAGCTGGGGCAGAGAGACACCATATATTTT
CASSVELGQRDTIYF
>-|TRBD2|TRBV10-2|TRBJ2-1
TGCGCCAGCAGTGATCCCAACAGCCTAGCGGGAGTGCTTGAGCAGTTCTTC
CASSDPNSLAGVLEQFF
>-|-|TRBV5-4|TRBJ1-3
TGTGCCAGCAGCTTGATTCCGGGGGGAGGAAACACCATATATTTT
CASSLIPGGGNTIYF
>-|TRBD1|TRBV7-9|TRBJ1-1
TGTGCCAGCAGCCTCCGACAGGGGAGCTTGAACACTGAAGCTTTCTTT
CASSLRQGSLNTEAFF
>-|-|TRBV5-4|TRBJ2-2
TGTGCCAGCAGCTTAACAGGAAACACCGGGGAGCTGTTTTTT
CASSLTGNTGELFF
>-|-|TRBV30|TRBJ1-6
TGTGCCTGGATGCTATACAGGGATGTTCCACCCCTCCACTTT
CAWMLYRDVPPLHF
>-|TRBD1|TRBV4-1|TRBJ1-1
TGCGCCAGCAGCCAAGGGACAGGGCAGAACACTGAAGCTTTCTTT
CASSQGTGQNTEAFF
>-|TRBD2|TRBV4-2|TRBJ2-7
TGTGCCAGCAGCCCGGGTGGCGGGAGCCCCTCCTACGAGCAGTACTTC
CASSPGGGSPSYEQYF
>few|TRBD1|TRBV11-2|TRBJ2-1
TGTGCCAGCAGCGATCCCGTCGTTACACGGGACAGGGGTTACAATGAGCAGTTCTTC
CASSDPVVTRDRGYNEQFF
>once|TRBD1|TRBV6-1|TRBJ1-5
TGTGCCAGCAGTGAATGGGACAGTAGCAATCAGCCCCAGCATTTT
CASSEWDSSNQPQHF
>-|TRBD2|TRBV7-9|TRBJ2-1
TGTGCCAGCAGCTTGATAGCGGGAGGGCCTGATGAGCAGTTCTTC
CASSLIAGGPDEQFF
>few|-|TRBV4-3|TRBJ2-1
TGCGCCAGCAGCCAAGGAAACGGTGAGCAGTTCTTC
CASSQGNGEQFF
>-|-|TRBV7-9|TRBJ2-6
TGTGCCAGCAGCGCGGGACTCCGGGCCAACGTCCTGACTTTC
CASSAGLRANVLTF
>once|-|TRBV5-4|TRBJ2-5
TGTGCCAGCAGCCCCGACGGGCTAGCCTTAGAGACCCAGTACTTC
CASSPDGLALETQYF
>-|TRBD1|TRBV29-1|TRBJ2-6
TGCAGCGTTGATGGAACAGGGGCTGGGGCCAACGTCCTGACTTTC
CSVDGTGAGANVLTF
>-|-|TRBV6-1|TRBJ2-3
TGTGCCAGCAGTGAGATACAGGGAAGCACAGATACGCAGTATTTT
CASSEIQGSTDTQYF
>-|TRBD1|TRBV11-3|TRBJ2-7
TGTGCCAGCAGCTTAGGACAGGGCCCGCAGTACTTC
CASSLGQGPQYF
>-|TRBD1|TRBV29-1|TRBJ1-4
TGCAGCGTCCGGTTGGGAGAGGGGGCGCAGGGTGAAAAACTGTTTTTT
CSVRLGEGAQGEKLFF
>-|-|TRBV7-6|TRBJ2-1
TGTGCCAGCAGCTTAGGGCTTACGTCCTACAATGAGCAGTTCTTC
CASSLGLTSYNEQFF
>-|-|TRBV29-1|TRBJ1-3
TGCAGCGTTGAAGGTCAACGGGACTCTGGAAACACCATATATTTT
CSVEGQRDSGNTIYF
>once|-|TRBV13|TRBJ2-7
TGTGCCAGCAGCCCGTCCAGCTCCTACGAGCAGTACTTC
CASSPSSSYEQYF
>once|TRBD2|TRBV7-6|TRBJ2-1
TGTGCCAGCAGCCCAGGGACTAGCGTTGAGCAGTTCTTC
CASSPGTSVEQFF
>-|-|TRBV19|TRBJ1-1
TGTGCCAGTAGTATCCAGGTTGGGACTGAAGCTTTCTTT
CASSIQVGTEAFF
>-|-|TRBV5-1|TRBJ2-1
TGCGCCAGCAGCTCGCGGAGACAGGACAATGAGCAGTTCTTC
CASSSRRQDNEQFF
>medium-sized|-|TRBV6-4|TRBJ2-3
TGTGCCAGCAGTGACTCTCCAGGAAGCACAGATACGCAGTATTTT
CASSDSPGSTDTQYF
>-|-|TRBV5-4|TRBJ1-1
TGTGCCAGCAGCTTAATACAGGGCCCCGGGTGGGAAGCTTTCTTT
CASSLIQGPGWEAFF
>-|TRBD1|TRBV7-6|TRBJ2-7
TGTGCCAGCAGCACCAGGACAGGGGGTGAGACCTACGAGCAGTACTTC
CASSTRTGGETYEQYF
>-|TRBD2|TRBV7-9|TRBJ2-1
TGTGCCAGCACCTCAGGCATATTGAGCGGGAGGGATGAGTTCTTC
CASTSGILSGRDEFF
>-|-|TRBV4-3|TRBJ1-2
TGCGCCAGCAGCCAGGCCACTTCCGGGACAACGTATGGCTACACCTTC
CASSQATSGTTYGYTF
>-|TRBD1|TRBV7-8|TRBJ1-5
TGTGCCAGCAGCTTGGGGACAGGGTCAGGGCAGCCCCAGCATTTT
CASSLGTGSGQPQHF
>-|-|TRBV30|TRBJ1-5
TGTGCCTGGTGGGGACAAAAGAGCAATCAGCCCCAGCATTTT
CAWWGQKSNQPQHF
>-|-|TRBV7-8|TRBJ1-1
TGTGCCAGCAGCTTGGGCGGACAGTCGAACACTGAAGCTTTCTTT
CASSLGGQSNTEAFF
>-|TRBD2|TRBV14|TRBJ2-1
TGTGCCAGCAGCCAGATATTTAGCGGGGGTGATGAGCAGTTCTTC
CASSQIFSGGDEQFF
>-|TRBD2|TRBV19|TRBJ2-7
TGTGCCAGTAGTATAGGCCGCGGGAGCTACGAGCAGTACTTC
CASSIGRGSYEQYF
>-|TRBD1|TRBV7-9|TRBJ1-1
TGTGCCAGCAGCTCTAGACAGGGGCTGACTGAAGCTTTCTTT
CASSSRQGLTEAFF
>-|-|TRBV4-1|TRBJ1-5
TGCGCCAGCAGCCAAGATCTTTACGGGGTTAGCAATCAGCCCCAGCATTTT
CASSQDLYGVSNQPQHF